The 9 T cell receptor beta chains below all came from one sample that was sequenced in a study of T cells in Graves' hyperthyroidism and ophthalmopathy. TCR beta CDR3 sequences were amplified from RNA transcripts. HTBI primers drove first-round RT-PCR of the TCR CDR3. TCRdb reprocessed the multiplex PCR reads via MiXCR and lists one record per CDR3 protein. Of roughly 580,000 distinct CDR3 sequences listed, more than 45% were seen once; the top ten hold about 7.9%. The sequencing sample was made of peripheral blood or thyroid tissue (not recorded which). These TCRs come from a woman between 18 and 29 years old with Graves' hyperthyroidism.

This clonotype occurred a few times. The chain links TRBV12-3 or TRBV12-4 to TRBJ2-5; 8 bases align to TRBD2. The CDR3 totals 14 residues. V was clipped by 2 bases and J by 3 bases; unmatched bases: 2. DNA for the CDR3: TGTGCCAGCAGTTTATTACTAGCGGAAGAGACCCAGTACTTC. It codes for CASSLLLAEETQYF.

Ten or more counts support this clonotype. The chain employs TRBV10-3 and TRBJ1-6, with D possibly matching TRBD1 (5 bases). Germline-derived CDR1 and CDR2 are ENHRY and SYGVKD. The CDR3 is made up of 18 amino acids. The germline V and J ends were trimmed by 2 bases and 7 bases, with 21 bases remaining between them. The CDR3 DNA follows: TGTGCCATCAGTGAGCCAAATGGTGGCGGCTGGGGCAATTCACCCCTCCACTTT. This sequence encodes CAISEPNGGGWGNSPLHF.

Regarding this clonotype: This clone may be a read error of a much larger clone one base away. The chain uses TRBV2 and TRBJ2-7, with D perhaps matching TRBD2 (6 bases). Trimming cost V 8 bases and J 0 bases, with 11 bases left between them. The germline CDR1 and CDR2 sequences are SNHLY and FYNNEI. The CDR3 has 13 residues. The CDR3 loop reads CASGRGNSYEQYF. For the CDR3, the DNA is TGTGCCAGCGGCCGGGGGAACTCCTACGAGCAGTACTTC.

The CDR3: CANRGGYRNTIYF. CDR3 DNA: TGTGCTAACAGGGGCGGCTATCGAAACACCATATATTTT. This chain links TRBV19 with TRBJ1-3; 7 bases are a match to TRBD1. Germline lookup yields CDR1 LNHDA and CDR2 SQIVND (reference sequence). The CDR3 contains 13 residues.

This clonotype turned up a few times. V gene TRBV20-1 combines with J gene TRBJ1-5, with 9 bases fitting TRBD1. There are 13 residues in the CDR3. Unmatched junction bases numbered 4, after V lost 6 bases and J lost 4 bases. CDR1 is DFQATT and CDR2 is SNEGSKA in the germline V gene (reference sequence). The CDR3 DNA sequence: TGCAGTGCGGAGGGACAGGGTAATCAGCCCCAGCATTTT. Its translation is CSAEGQGNQPQHF.

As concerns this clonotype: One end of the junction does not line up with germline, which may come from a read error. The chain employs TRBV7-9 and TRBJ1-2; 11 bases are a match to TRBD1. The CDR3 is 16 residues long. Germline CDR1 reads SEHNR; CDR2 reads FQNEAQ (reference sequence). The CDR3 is CASSLGGQGAVYGYTF. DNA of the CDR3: TGTGCCAGCAGTTTAGGAGGACAGGGGGCGGTCTATGGCTACACCTTC. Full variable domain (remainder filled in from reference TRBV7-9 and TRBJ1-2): DTGVSQNPRHKITKRGQNVTFRCDPISEHNRLYWYRQTLGQGPEFLTYFQNEAQLEKSRLLSDRFSAERPKGSFSTLEIQRTEQGDSAMYLCASSLGGQGAVYGYTFGSGTRLTVV.

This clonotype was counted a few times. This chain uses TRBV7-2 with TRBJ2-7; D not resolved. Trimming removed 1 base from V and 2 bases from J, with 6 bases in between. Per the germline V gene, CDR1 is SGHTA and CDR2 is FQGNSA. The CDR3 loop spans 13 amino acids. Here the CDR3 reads CASSLESPYEQYF. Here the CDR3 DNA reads TGTGCCAGCAGCTTAGAGAGCCCCTACGAGCAGTACTTC.

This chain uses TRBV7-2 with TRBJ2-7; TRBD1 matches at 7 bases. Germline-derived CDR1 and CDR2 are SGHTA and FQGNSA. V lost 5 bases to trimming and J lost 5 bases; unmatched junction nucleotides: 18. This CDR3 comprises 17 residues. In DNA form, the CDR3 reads TGTGCCAGCAGCCCCCTTAGCAGTCGGGACAGACGCGACGAGCAGTACTTC. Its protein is CASSPLSSRDRRDEQYF.

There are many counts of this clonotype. CDR3 DNA: TGTGCCAGCAGCCTGACAGGTGATAGCAATCAGCCCCAGCATTTT. As protein: CASSLTGDSNQPQHF. The chain uses TRBV7-9 and TRBJ1-5; tentatively, D is TRBD1 (6 bases). Germline V gene lookup returns CDR1 SEHNR and CDR2 FQNEAQ (reference sequence). The CDR3 has 15 amino acids. V was trimmed by 5 bases and J by 0 bases, leaving 11 bases between them.